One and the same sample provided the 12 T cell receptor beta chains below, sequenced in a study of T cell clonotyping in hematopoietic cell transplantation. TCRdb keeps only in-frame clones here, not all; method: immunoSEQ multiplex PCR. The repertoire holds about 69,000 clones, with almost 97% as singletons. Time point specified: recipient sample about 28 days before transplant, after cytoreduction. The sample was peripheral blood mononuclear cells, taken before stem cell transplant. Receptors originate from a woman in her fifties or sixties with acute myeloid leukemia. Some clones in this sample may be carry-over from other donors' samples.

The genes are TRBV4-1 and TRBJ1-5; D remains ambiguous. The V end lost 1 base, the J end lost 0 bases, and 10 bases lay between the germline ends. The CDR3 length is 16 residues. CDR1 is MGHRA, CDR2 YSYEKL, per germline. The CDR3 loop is CASSQGTGHSNQPQHF. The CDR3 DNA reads TGCGCCAGCAGCCAAGGAACGGGCCATAGCAATCAGCCCCAGCATTTT.

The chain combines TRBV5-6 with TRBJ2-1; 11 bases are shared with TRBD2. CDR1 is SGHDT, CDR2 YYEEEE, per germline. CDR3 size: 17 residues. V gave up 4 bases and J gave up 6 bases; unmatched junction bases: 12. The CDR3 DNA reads TGTGCCAGCAGCATAACTAGCGGGGGCCCGCTCATCAATGAGCAGTTCTTC. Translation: CASSITSGGPLINEQFF.

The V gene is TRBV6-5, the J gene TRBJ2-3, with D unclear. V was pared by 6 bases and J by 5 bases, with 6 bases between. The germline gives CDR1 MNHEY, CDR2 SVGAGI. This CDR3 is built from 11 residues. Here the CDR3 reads CASSRGDTQYF. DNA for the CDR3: TGTGCCAGCAGCCGAGGAGATACGCAGTATTTT.

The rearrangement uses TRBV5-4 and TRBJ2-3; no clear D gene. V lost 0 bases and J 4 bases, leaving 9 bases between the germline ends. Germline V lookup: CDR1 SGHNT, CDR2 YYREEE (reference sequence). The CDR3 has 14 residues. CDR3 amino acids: CASSLDLDSDTQYF. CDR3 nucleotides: TGTGCCAGCAGCTTGGATCTCGATTCAGATACGCAGTATTTT.

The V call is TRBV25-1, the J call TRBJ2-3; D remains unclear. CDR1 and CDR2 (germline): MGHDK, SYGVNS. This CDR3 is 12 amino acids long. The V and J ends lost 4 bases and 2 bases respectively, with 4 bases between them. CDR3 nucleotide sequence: TGTGCCAGCAGTGGGACCACAGATACGCAGTATTTT. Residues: CASSGTTDTQYF.

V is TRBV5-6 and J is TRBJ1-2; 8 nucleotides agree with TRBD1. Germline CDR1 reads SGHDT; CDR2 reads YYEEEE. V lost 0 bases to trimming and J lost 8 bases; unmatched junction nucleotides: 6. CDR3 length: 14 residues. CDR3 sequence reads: CASSLAQGAWGYTF. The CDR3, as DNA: TGTGCCAGCAGCTTGGCCCAGGGGGCTTGGGGCTACACCTTC.

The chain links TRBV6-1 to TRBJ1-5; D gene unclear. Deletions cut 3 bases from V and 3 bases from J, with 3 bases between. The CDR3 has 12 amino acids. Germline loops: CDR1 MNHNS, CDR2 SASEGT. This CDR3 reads CASSDSNQPQHF. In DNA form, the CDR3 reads TGTGCCAGCAGTGATTCCAATCAGCCCCAGCATTTT.

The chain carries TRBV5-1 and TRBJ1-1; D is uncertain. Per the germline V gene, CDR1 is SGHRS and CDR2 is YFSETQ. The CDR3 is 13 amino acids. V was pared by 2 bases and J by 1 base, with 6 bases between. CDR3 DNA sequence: TGCGCCAGCAGCTTAGACCCGAACACTGAAGCTTTCTTT. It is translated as CASSLDPNTEAFF.

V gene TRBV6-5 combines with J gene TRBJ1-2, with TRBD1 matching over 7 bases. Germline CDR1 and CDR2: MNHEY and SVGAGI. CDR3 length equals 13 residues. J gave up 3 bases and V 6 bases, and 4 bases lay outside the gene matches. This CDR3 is CASSTGTDYGYTF. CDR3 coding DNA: TGTGCCAGCAGCACCGGGACAGACTATGGCTACACCTTC.

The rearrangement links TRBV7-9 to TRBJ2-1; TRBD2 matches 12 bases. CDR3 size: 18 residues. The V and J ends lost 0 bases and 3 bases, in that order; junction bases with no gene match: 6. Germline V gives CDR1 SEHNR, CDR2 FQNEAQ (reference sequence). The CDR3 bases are TGTGCCAGCAGCTTAGCGCCGGGACTAGCGGGCTTCTACAATGAGCAGTTCTTC. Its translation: CASSLAPGLAGFYNEQFF.

The CDR3 bases are TGTGCCAGCAGCGGTACTAGCGGAAGCTCTGGGGCCAACGTCCTGACTTTC. It specifies CASSGTSGSSGANVLTF. V and J are TRBV7-6 and TRBJ2-6, with 8 positions matching TRBD2. V lost 5 bases, J lost 0 bases, and 6 bases stayed unmatched. From germline, CDR1 is SGHVS and CDR2 FNYEAQ. The length of the CDR3 is 17 residues. Supplemented by reference TRBV7-6 and TRBJ2-6, the full variable domain reads GAGVSQSPRYKVTKRGQDVALRCDPISGHVSLYWYRQALGQGPEFLTYFNYEAQQDKSGLPNDRFSAERPEGSISTLTIQRTEQRDSAMYRCASSGTSGSSGANVLTFGAGSRLTVL.

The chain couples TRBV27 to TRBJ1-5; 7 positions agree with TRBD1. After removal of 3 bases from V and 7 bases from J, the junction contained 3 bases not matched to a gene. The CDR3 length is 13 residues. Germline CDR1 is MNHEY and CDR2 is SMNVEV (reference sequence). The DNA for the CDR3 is TGTGCCAGCAGTTTGGGACAGTACCAGCCCCAGCATTTT. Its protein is CASSLGQYQPQHF.